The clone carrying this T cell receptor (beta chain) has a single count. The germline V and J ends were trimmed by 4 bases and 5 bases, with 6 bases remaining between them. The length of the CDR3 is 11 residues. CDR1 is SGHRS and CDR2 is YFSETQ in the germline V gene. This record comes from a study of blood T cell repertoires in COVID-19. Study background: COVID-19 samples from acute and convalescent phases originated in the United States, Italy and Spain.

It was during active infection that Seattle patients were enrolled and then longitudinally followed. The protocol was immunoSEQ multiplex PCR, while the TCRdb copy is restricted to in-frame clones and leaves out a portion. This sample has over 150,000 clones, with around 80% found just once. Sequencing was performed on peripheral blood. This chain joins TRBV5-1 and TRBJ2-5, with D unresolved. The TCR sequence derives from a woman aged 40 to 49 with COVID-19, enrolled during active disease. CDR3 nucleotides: TGCGCCAGCAGCGCCGGGGAGACCCAGTACTTC. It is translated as CASSAGETQYF.